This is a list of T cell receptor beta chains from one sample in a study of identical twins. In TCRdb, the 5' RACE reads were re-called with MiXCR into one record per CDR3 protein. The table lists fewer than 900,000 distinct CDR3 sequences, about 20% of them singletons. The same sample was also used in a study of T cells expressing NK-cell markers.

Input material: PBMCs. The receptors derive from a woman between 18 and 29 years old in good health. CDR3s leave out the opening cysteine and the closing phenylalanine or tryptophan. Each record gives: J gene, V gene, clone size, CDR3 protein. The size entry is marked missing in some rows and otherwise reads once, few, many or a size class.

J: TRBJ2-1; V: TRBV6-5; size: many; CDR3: ASSLDALSSYNEQF
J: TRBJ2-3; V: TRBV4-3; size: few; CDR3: ASSFGDFNRDTDTQY
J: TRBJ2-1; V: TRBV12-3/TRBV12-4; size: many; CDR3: ASSTSGEQF
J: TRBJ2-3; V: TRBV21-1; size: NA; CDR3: ASSSIGSHTDTQY
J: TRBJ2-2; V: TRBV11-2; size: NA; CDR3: ASSRGRGPGELF
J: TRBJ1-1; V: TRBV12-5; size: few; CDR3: ASGALNTEAF
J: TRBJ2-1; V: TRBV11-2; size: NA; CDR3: ASSRTSGGYEQF
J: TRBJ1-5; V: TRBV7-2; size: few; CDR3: ASSLFADQPQH
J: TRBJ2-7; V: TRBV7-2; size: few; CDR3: ASSLYDRNEQY
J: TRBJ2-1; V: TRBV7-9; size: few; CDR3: ASTGVGNEQF
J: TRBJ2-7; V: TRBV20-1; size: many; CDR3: SARETDSYEQY
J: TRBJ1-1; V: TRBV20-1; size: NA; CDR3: SARPSSTEAF
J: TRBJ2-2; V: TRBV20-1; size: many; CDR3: SAPVNTGELF
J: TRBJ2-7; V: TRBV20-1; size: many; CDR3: SAPGAPYEQY
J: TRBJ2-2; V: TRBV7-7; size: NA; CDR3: ASSLSAGGVTGELF
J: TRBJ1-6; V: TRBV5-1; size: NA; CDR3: ASSWTSAWSPLH
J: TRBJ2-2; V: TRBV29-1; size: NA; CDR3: SVGTSGRGELF
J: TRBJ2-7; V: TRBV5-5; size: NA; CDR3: ASSLVQSLPSYEQY
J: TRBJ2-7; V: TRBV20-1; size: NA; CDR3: SALPPGAIVKNYEQY
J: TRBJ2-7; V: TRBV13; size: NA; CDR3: ASSLTQGRQY
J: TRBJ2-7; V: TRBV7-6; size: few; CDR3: ASSPTPDRAPSYEQY
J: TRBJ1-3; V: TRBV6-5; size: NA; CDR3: ASSYGGQGNTIY
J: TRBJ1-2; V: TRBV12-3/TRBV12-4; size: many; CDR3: ASSLFYYGYT
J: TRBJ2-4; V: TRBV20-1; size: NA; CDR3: SASIGLGNIQY
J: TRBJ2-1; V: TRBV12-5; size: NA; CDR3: ASGLAGSSEQF
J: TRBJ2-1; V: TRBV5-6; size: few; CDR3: ASSPGGSSSYNEQF
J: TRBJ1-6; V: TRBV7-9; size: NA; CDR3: ASSPGTVAFQTPLH
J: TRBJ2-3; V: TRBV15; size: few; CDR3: ATSRMATSRADTQY
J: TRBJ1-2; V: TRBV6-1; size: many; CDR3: ASSGGTAITNYGYT
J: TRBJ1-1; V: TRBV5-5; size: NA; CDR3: ASSLGSGGLNTEAF
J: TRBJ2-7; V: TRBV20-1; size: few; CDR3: SASLAGGLIEQY
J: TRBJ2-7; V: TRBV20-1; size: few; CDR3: SARDVRGRLRDEQY
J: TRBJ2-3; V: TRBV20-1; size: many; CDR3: SATWTVGDTQY
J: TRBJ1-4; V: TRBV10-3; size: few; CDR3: AIRGTGYGEKLF
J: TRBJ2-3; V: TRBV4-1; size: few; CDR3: ASSHRDRASGDTQY
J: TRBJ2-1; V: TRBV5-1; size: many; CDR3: ASSLEAFSYNEQF
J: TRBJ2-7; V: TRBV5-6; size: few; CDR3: ASSLDGQEIYEQY
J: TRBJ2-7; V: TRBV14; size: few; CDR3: ASSPDRPYEQY
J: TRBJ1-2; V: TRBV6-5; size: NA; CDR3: ASSGRYGYT
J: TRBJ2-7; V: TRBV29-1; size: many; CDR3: SVRHRSYEQY
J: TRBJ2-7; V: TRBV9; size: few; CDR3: ASSTGAASEQY
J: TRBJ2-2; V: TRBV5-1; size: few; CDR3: ASSLDLRGVGELF
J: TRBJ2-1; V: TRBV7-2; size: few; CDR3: ASSLKSNEQF
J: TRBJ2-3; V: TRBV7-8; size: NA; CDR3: ASSLAGGQQLDTQY
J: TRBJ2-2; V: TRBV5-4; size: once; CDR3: ASSLDPGQGAAGELF